Presented here are 22 T cell receptor beta chains from one specimen sequenced in a study of T cell repertoires in cytomegalovirus infection. Via MiXCR, TCRdb re-called the reads, giving one row per CDR3 protein. Among about 260,000 distinct CDR3 sequences listed, roughly 13% were seen once. The sample was PBMCs. The receptors originated from a human donor in good health (CMV status not recorded). Some clones in this sample may be carry-over from other donors' samples.

The sample holds a few counts of this clonotype. Here the CDR3 DNA reads TGTGCCAGCAGCTTTCAGGGTAATAATTCACCCCTCCACTTT. The encoded protein is CASSFQGNNSPLHF. The chain recombines TRBV7-3 with TRBJ1-6, with a tentative D call TRBD1 (5 bases). The CDR3 covers 14 residues. V lost 3 bases, J lost 5 bases, and 8 bases lay in between. CDR1 is SGHTA and CDR2 is FQGTGA in the germline V gene.

This clonotype was seen a few times. The chain carries TRBV29-1 and TRBJ2-5, with 13 positions matching TRBD2. The CDR3 totals 15 residues. CDR1 is SQVTM, CDR2 ANQGSEA, per germline. V shed 0 bases and J 4 bases; nucleotides not matched to a gene: 2. The CDR3 here is CSVEDRLAGGETQYF. CDR3 DNA sequence: TGCAGCGTTGAAGATCGACTAGCGGGGGGAGAGACCCAGTACTTC.

This clonotype was observed many times. This chain connects TRBV28 to TRBJ2-2, with TRBD1 as a possible D gene (5 bases). Germline V gene data show CDR1 as MDHEN and CDR2 as SYDVKM. This CDR3 region has 17 residues. The germline V and J ends were trimmed by 2 bases and 4 bases, with 17 bases remaining between them. The CDR3 DNA follows: TGTGCCAGCAGTTTACGGGCCAGGGTAACTTCCACCGGGGAGCTGTTTTTT. It yields the protein CASSLRARVTSTGELFF.

This clonotype has more than one count but fewer than ten. V gene TRBV18 combines with J gene TRBJ2-7; D is tentatively TRBD1 or TRBD2 (6 bases each). V was trimmed by 1 base and J by 3 bases, leaving 16 bases between them. Germline V gene lookup returns CDR1 KGHSH and CDR2 LQKENI. The CDR3 has 16 residues. DNA for the CDR3: TGTGCCAGCTCACCACGTTCCGGGGGCCAGAACTACGAGCAGTACTTC. This gives the protein CASSPRSGGQNYEQYF.

This sequence joins TRBV20-1 and TRBJ1-2; D is unclear. The CDR3 sequence is 11 residues long. Trimming removed 5 bases from V and 4 bases from J, with 8 bases in between. Germline values: CDR1 DFQATT, CDR2 SNEGSKA (reference sequence). This CDR3 reads CSASFGYGYTF. The CDR3 nucleotides read TGCAGTGCTTCTTTCGGCTATGGCTACACCTTC.

This chain links TRBV11-2 with TRBJ2-7; D unclear. CDR1 SGHAT and CDR2 FQNNGV come from the germline V gene. This CDR3 contains 14 residues. V was shortened by 2 bases and J by 0 bases, with 8 bases between the two germline ends. The CDR3 sequence: CASSLSLYSYEQYF. The DNA for the CDR3 is TGTGCCAGCAGCTTAAGCTTGTACTCCTACGAGCAGTACTTC.

This CDR3 is CASIPLGMGDGNTIYF. The CDR3 nucleotides read TGTGCCAGCATTCCTCTCGGGATGGGGGACGGAAACACCATATATTTT. The V and J genes are TRBV6-1 and TRBJ1-3; D may be TRBD1 (5 bases). Trimming cost V 7 bases and J 4 bases, with 20 bases left between them. This CDR3 is 16 amino acids long. The germline V gene has CDR1 MNHNS and CDR2 SASEGT.

The sample holds a few counts of this clonotype. The chain links TRBV7-9 to TRBJ1-2, with a possible D match to TRBD1 (5 bases). CDR3 length: 14 amino acids. Germline CDR1 and CDR2: SEHNR and FQNEAQ (reference sequence). Between the trimmed V and J ends, which lost 0 bases and 6 bases, there was a span of 11 bases. The CDR3 loop is CASSLALRGHGYTF. The CDR3 DNA reads as TGTGCCAGCAGCTTAGCGCTACGGGGCCATGGCTACACCTTC.

This chain links TRBV5-6 with TRBJ1-2; a possible D gene is TRBD1 (5 bases). Germline assignment: CDR1 SGHDT and CDR2 YYEEEE. The length of the CDR3 is 13 residues. V lost 4 bases and J 8 bases, leaving 15 bases between the germline ends. The CDR3: CASSPEGGDGYTF. In nucleotides, the CDR3 is TGTGCCAGCAGCCCCGAGGGAGGGGACGGCTACACCTTC.

This clonotype appeared many times. V gene TRBV7-2 combines with J gene TRBJ1-2; D is possibly TRBD1 (6 bases). Trimming shortened V by 6 bases and J by 3 bases, and 14 bases separated the two germline ends. CDR1 SGHTA and CDR2 FQGNSA come from the germline V gene. The CDR3 totals 14 residues. CDR3 bases: TGTGCCAGCAGTCGGGACAATATTTACTATGGCTACACCTTC. Encoded protein: CASSRDNIYYGYTF.

This clonotype came up many times. This rearrangement joins TRBV7-9 to TRBJ1-2; 7 positions agree with TRBD1. The trim removed 5 bases at V and 2 bases at J, leaving 8 bases unmatched. The CDR3 sequence is 15 residues long. Germline lookup yields CDR1 SEHNR and CDR2 FQNEAQ (reference sequence). The CDR3 region is CASSPPTGFNYGYTF. For the CDR3, the DNA is TGTGCCAGCAGCCCACCGACAGGGTTCAACTATGGCTACACCTTC.

The sample holds a few counts of this clonotype. The V and J genes are TRBV4-2 and TRBJ1-2, with unresolved D. The CDR3 loop spans 15 amino acids. Trimming removed 1 base from V and 2 bases from J, with 11 bases in between. Germline V gene lookup returns CDR1 LGHNA and CDR2 YNFKEQ. The CDR3 bases are TGTGCCAGCAGCCAAGCCCCCTTATCAAACTATGGCTACACCTTC. Its protein product is CASSQAPLSNYGYTF.

This clonotype has a handful of counts. This chain links TRBV28 with TRBJ2-5; tentatively, D is TRBD1 (5 bases). The germline V and J ends were trimmed by 6 bases and 4 bases, with 12 bases remaining between them. CDR3 length equals 13 residues. Germline CDR1 and CDR2: MDHEN and SYDVKM. CDR3 region: CASRSRVPETQYF. The CDR3 region has the DNA TGTGCCAGCAGGTCCAGGGTACCAGAGACCCAGTACTTC.

This clonotype was counted a few times. The CDR3 is CSVEGGHWSNTEAFF. The CDR3 DNA follows: TGCAGCGTTGAAGGAGGGCATTGGTCGAACACTGAAGCTTTCTTT. The V and J genes are TRBV29-1 and TRBJ1-1, with unresolved D. Trimming left V 1 base short and J 1 base short, with 13 bases between. The CDR3 extends over 15 amino acids. CDR1 is SQVTM, CDR2 ANQGSEA, per germline.

The table lists this clonotype with many counts. This chain links TRBV20-1 with TRBJ2-1; 10 nucleotides match TRBD2. From germline, CDR1 is DFQATT and CDR2 SNEGSKA (reference sequence). With 3 bases clipped from V and 7 bases from J, the junction kept 12 bases outside the gene matches. This CDR3 region has 16 residues. The CDR3 nucleotides are TGCAGTGCTAGGGACGCCCTAGCGGGAGATATAAATGAGCAGTTCTTC. Amino acid sequence: CSARDALAGDINEQFF.

This clonotype was seen more than once but under ten times. The rearrangement links TRBV29-1 to TRBJ2-7; possible D gene TRBD1, 6 bases. Germline CDR1 reads SQVTM; CDR2 reads ANQGSEA. V dropped 3 bases and J dropped 0 bases, with 6 bases sitting between them. The CDR3 totals 12 residues. The CDR3 here is CSVEGASYEQYF. The CDR3 DNA is TGCAGCGTTGAGGGGGCCTCCTACGAGCAGTACTTC.

This clonotype occurred a few times. The rearrangement joins TRBV6-5 to TRBJ2-6; the match to TRBD2 covers 13 bases. This CDR3 is built from 20 residues. CDR1 and CDR2 (germline): MNHEY, SVGAGI. J lost 3 bases, V lost 0 bases, and 8 bases had no gene match. CDR3 region: CASSYSSWTSGSGGANVLTF. The CDR3 DNA reads as TGTGCCAGCAGTTACTCGAGCTGGACTAGCGGGAGCGGTGGGGCCAACGTCCTGACTTTC.

This clonotype was observed at least ten times. V gene TRBV12-3 or TRBV12-4 combines with J gene TRBJ2-5; D unresolved. The length of the CDR3 is 12 residues. The V end was cut by 0 bases, the J end by 4 bases, with 3 bases between. The CDR3 nucleotides read TGTGCCAGCAGTTTAGCGATAGAGACCCAGTACTTC. Its translation is CASSLAIETQYF.

This clonotype was seen a handful of times. The chain has TRBV19 and TRBJ1-5; TRBD1 is a possible D gene (6 bases). This CDR3 is 13 amino acids long. V was shortened by 5 bases and J by 7 bases, with 12 bases between the two germline ends. Germline CDR1 LNHDA, CDR2 SQIVND (reference sequence). CDR3 coding DNA: TGTGCCAGTAGTTGGGGACATAGCCAGCCCCAGCATTTT. This translates into CASSWGHSQPQHF.

This clonotype was counted many times. The gene calls are TRBV7-2 and TRBJ2-3; tentative D call: TRBD1 (5 bases). The CDR3 length is 14 residues. V shed 7 bases and J shed 1 base, with 12 bases lying between them. The germline V gene has CDR1 SGHTA and CDR2 FQGNSA. The chain's CDR3 is CASTLGVGTDTQYF. CDR3 nucleotide sequence: TGTGCCAGCACCCTAGGGGTTGGCACAGATACGCAGTATTTT.

Many counts were recorded for this clonotype. The chain couples TRBV28 to TRBJ1-5; 10 bases are a match to TRBD1. Germline trimming cut 7 bases from V and 5 bases from J; bases unmatched to any gene: 5. Germline V CDR1 and CDR2: MDHEN, SYDVKM. The CDR3 consists of 14 residues. CDR3 protein: CASTPGQGYQPQHF. The CDR3 DNA reads TGTGCCAGCACCCCGGGACAGGGGTATCAGCCCCAGCATTTT.

V is TRBV6-8 and J is TRBJ2-7; 7 nucleotides agree with TRBD1. CDR3 length equals 20 residues. Germline CDR1 reads MNHGY; CDR2 reads SAAAGT. V lost 2 bases to trimming and J lost 5 bases; unmatched junction nucleotides: 24. The CDR3 nucleotides are TGTGCCAGCAGTTACCAGACGGCGGACAGGCCAACGTTCGGCGAACACGAGCAGTACTTC. Translated: CASSYQTADRPTFGEHEQYF.